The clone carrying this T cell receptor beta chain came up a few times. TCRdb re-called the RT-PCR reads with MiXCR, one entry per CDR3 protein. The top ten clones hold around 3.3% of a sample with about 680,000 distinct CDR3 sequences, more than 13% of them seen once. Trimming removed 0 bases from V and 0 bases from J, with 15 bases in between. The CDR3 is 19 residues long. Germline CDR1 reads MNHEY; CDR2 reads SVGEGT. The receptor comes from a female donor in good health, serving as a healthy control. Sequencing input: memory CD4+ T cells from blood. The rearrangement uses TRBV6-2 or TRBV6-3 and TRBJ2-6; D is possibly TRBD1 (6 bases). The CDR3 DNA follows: TGTGCCAGCAGTTACTCGGTTCAGGGGAGATTCTCTGGGGCCAACGTCCTGACTTTC. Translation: CASSYSVQGRFSGANVLTF.